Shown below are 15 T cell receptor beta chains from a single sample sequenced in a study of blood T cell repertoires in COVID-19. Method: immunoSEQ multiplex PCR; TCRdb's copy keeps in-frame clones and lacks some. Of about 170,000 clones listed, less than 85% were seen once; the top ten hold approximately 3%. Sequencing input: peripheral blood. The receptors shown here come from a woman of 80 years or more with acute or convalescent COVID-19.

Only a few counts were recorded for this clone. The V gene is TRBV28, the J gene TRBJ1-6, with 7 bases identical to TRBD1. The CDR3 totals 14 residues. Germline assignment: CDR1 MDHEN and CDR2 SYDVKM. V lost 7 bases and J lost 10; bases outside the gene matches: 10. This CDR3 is CASTERQGLSPLHF. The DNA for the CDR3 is TGTGCCAGCACCGAGAGACAGGGATTGTCACCCCTCCACTTT.

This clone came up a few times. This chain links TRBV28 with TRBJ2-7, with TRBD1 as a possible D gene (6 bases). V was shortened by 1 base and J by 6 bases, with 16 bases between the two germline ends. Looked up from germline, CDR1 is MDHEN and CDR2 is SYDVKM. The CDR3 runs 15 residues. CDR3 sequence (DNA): TGTGCCAGCAGTTTATTTGGACAGAACGATCCCGAGCAGTACTTC. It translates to CASSLFGQNDPEQYF. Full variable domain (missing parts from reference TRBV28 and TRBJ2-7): DVKVTQSSRYLVKRTGEKVFLECVQDMDHENMFWYRQDPGLGLRLIYFSYDVKMKEKGDIPEGYSVSREKKERFSLILESASTNQTSMYLCASSLFGQNDPEQYFGPGTRLTVT.

CDR3 region: CASTPQGMGQPQHF. CDR3 nucleotides: TGCGCCAGCACACCCCAGGGAATGGGTCAGCCCCAGCATTTT. The chain links TRBV10-2 to TRBJ1-5, with D possibly matching TRBD1 (5 bases). Germline CDR1 reads WSHSY; CDR2 reads SAAADI. The length of the CDR3 is 14 residues. The germline V and J ends were trimmed by 7 bases and 6 bases, with 16 bases remaining between them.

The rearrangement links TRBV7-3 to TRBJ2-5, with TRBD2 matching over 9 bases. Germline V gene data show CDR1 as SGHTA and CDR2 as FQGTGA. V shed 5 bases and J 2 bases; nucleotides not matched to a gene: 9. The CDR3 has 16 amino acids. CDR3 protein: CASSISSGRDQETQYF. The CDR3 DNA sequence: TGTGCCAGCAGCATTAGTAGCGGGAGAGATCAAGAGACCCAGTACTTC.

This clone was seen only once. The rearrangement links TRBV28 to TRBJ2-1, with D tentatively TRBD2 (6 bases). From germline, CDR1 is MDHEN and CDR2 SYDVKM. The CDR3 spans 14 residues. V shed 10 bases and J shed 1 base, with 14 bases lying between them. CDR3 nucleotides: TGTGCCACCCTGCGGCGGGAATCCTACAATGAGCAGTTCTTC. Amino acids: CATLRRESYNEQFF. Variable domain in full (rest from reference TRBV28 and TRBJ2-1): DVKVTQSSRYLVKRTGEKVFLECVQDMDHENMFWYRQDPGLGLRLIYFSYDVKMKEKGDIPEGYSVSREKKERFSLILESASTNQTSMYLCATLRRESYNEQFFGPGTRLTVL.

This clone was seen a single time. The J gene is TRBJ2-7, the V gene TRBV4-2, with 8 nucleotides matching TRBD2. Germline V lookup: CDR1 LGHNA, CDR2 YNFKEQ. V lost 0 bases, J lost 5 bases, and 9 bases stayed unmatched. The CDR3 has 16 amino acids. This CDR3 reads CASSQELSGGRDEQYF. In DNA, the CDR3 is TGTGCCAGCAGCCAAGAGCTTTCGGGAGGGAGGGACGAGCAGTACTTC.

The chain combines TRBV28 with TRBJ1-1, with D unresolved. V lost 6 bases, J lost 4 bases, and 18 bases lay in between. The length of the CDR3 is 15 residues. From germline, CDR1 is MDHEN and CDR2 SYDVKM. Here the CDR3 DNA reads TGTGCCAGCAGCCCCGGTGAGGGAGCAGCCACTGAAGCTTTCTTT. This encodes CASSPGEGAATEAFF.

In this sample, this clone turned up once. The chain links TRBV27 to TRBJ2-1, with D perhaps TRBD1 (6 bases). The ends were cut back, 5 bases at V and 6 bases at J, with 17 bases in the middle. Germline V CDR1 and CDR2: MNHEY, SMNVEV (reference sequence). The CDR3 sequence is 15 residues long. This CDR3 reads CASSKTGPIFNEQFF. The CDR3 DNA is TGTGCCAGCAGTAAAACAGGGCCGATTTTCAATGAGCAGTTCTTC.

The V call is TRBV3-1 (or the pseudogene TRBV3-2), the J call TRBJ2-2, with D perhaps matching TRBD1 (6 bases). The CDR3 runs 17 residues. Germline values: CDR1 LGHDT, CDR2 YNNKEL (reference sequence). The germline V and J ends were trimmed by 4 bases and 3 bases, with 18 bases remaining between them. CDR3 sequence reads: CASSLMDGGRYTGELFF. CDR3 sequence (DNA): TGTGCCAGCAGCCTAATGGATGGGGGCAGGTACACCGGGGAGCTGTTTTTT.

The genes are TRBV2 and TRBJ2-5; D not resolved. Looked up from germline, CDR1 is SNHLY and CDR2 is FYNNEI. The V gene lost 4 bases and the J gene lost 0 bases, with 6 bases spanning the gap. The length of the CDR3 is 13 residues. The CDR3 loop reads CASSVLNQETQYF. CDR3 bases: TGTGCCAGCAGTGTTTTAAACCAAGAGACCCAGTACTTC.

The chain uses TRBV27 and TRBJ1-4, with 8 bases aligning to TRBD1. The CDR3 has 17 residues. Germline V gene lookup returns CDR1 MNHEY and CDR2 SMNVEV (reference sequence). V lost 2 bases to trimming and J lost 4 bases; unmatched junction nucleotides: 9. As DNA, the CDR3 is TGTGCCAGCAGTTTAGGAGAGGGACAGGCGATTAATGAAAAACTGTTTTTT. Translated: CASSLGEGQAINEKLFF.

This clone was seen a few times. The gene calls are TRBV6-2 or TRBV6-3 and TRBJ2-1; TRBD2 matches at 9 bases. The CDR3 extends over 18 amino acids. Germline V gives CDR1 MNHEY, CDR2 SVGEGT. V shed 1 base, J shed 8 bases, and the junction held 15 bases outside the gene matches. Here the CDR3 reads CASSYFPLGSGRVDEQFF. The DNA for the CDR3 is TGTGCCAGCAGTTACTTCCCCCTCGGTAGCGGGAGAGTCGATGAGCAGTTCTTC.

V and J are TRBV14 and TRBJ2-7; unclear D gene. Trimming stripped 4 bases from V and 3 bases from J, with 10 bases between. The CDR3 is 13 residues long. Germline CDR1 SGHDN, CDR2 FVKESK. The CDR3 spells CASSPLGLYEQYF. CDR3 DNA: TGTGCCAGCAGCCCCCTGGGCCTCTACGAGCAGTACTTC.

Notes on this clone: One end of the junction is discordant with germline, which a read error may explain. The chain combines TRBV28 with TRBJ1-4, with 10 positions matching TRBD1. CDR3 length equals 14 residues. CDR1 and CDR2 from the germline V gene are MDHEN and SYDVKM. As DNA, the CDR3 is TGTGCCATCAGTGACAGGGGGCGTAATGAAAAACTGTTTTTT. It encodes CAISDRGRNEKLFF.

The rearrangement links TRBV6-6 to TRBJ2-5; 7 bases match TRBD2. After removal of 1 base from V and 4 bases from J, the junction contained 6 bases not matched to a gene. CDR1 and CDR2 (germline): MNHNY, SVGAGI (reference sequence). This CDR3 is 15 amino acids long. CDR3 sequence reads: CASSYLGEGSETQYF. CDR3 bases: TGTGCCAGCAGTTACTTGGGGGAGGGATCAGAGACCCAGTACTTC.